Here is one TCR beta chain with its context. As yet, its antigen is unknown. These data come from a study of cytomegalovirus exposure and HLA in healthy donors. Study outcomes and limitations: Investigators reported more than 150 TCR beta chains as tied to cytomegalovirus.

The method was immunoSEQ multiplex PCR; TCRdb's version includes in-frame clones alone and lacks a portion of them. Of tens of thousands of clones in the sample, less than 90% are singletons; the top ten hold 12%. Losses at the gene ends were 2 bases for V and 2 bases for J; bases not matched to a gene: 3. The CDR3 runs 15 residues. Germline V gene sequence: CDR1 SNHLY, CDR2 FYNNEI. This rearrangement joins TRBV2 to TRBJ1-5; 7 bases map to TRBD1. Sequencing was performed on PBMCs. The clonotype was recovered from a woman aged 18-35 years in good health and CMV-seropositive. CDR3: CASSEQGGGNQPQHF. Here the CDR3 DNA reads TGTGCCAGCAGTGAACAGGGGGGAGGCAATCAGCCCCAGCATTTT.